These T cell receptor beta chains were read from a single sample in a study of cytomegalovirus exposure and HLA in healthy donors. Method: immunoSEQ multiplex PCR; TCRdb's copy keeps in-frame clones and lacks some. The data hold approximately 250,000 clones, with 80% to 90% observed a single time. The specimen sequenced was PBMCs. These TCRs come from a girl aged 2 to 10 in good health and CMV-seronegative. CDR3s include the opening cysteine and the closing phenylalanine or tryptophan. A D gene is named only where the DNA matches it firmly. Rows give clone size only sometimes, using once, few, many, or a class for an expanded clone.

d_gene	v_gene	abundance	j_gene	CDR3nt	CDR3aa
TRBD2	TRBV30	-	TRBJ2-1	TGTGCCTGGAGTGGATGGGATAGGACTAGCGGGGAATACAATGAGCAGTTCTTC	CAWSGWDRTSGEYNEQFF
TRBD2	TRBV6-5	-	TRBJ2-7	TGTGCCAGCACTCCGAGCAGCGGGGGAACCTACGAGCAGTACTTC	CASTPSSGGTYEQYF
TRBD2	TRBV6-1	-	TRBJ2-3	TGTGCCAGCAGAACTAGCGGGAACACAGATACGCAGTATTTT	CASRTSGNTDTQYF
-	TRBV10-3	-	TRBJ2-5	TGTGCCATAGCAAAACAGGGGACTCAAGAGACCCAGTACTTC	CAIAKQGTQETQYF
TRBD2	TRBV4-1	-	TRBJ2-3	TGCGCCAGCAGCCAAGAGTCGGGGACTAGGGGAATCGGGGCGCAGTATTTT	CASSQESGTRGIGAQYF
-	TRBV2	-	TRBJ1-1	TGTGCCAGCAGTGCCCTCGAAGAGAGCACTGAAGCTTTCTTT	CASSALEESTEAFF
-	TRBV19	-	TRBJ1-1	TGTGCCAGTAGTACGATAGGGACTAACAGTGAAGCTTTCTTT	CASSTIGTNSEAFF
-	TRBV27	-	TRBJ2-5	TGTGCCAGCAGCCGCAGGGGTGGGGGAGAGACCCAGTACTTC	CASSRRGGGETQYF
-	TRBV7-2	-	TRBJ2-1	TGTGCCAGCAGCTTATCCGTCGGAAACGGGTATGAGCAGTTCTTC	CASSLSVGNGYEQFF
-	TRBV10-3	-	TRBJ2-1	TGTGCCATCAAGGCAGGAGGTGGATTAAATGAGCAGTTCTTC	CAIKAGGGLNEQFF
-	TRBV29-1	-	TRBJ2-5	TGCAGCGTAATCCCTCAAGAGACCCAGTACTTC	CSVIPQETQYF
TRBD1	TRBV2	few	TRBJ1-1	TGTGCCAGCAGGCCTACAGGGGGCTGGACTGAAGCTTTCTTT	CASRPTGGWTEAFF
-	TRBV12-5	-	TRBJ1-5	TGTGCTAGTGGCCCCTACAATCAGCCCCAGCATTTT	CASGPYNQPQHF
-	TRBV6-1	-	TRBJ2-3	TGTGCCAGCAGTGAAGACAGGGCAGATACGCAGTATTTT	CASSEDRADTQYF
TRBD1	TRBV5-1	once	TRBJ2-2	TGCGCCAGCAGCTTGGGGCAGGGACAGGGCACCGGGGAGCTGTTTTTT	CASSLGQGQGTGELFF
TRBD2	TRBV6-1	-	TRBJ2-3	TGTGCCAGCAGTGTCAAGCGGGGGGGACTCACAGATACGCAGTATTTT	CASSVKRGGLTDTQYF
TRBD1	TRBV10-2	-	TRBJ1-2	TGCGCCAGCAGTGACAGAGGACAGGGTACTAACTATGGCTACACCTTC	CASSDRGQGTNYGYTF
-	TRBV6-1	once	TRBJ1-3	TGTGCCAGCAGTGAAACCCAGGGAAACACCATATATTTT	CASSETQGNTIYF
-	TRBV7-9	-	TRBJ2-7	TGTTCCAGCAGTTGGGCGGGGCCCGAGCAGTACTTC	CSSSWAGPEQYF
TRBD2	TRBV6-1	-	TRBJ2-2	TGTGCCAGCAGTGATAGAGGGACTAGTTTTGGCGGGGAGCTGTTTTTT	CASSDRGTSFGGELFF
TRBD2	TRBV5-1	-	TRBJ2-1	TGCGCCAGCAGCCCAACCTACACTAGCGGGAGGGAGTTCTTC	CASSPTYTSGREFF
-	TRBV19	-	TRBJ1-5	TGTGCCAGTAGTATAAGACAGGCGGGCCGATATAGCAATCAGCCCCAGCATTTT	CASSIRQAGRYSNQPQHF
TRBD2	TRBV9	-	TRBJ2-1	TGTGCCAGCAGCGTAGGGTGGGAGGGCCTCTCTAACAATGAGCAGTTCTTC	CASSVGWEGLSNNEQFF
TRBD1	TRBV11-2	-	TRBJ1-5	TGTGCCAGCAGCCTTCAGGGACAGGGCACTCAGCCCCAGCATTTT	CASSLQGQGTQPQHF
-	TRBV9	-	TRBJ1-2	TGTGCCAGCAGCGATTCGGGTGGTTATGGCTACACCTTC	CASSDSGGYGYTF
-	TRBV5-1	-	TRBJ2-7	TGCGCCAGCAGCTTGGATCAGGTTACCCGAGGGGAGCAGTACTTC	CASSLDQVTRGEQYF
-	TRBV5-4	-	TRBJ1-2	TGTGCCAGCAGCCACGACAGGCGCGACGGCTACACCTTC	CASSHDRRDGYTF
-	TRBV6-1	once	TRBJ2-5	TGTGCCAGCAGTGAACGACTAGTGACGGTTGAGACCCAGTACTTC	CASSERLVTVETQYF
TRBD1	TRBV6-1	once	TRBJ2-1	TGTGCCAGCAGTGCCGGGACAGGGAACTACAATGAGCAGTTCTTC	CASSAGTGNYNEQFF
-	TRBV7-3	-	TRBJ2-5	TGTGCCAGCAGCACCGGGACTCATCAAGAGACCCAGTACTTC	CASSTGTHQETQYF
TRBD1	TRBV15	-	TRBJ1-6	TGTGCCACCGGGACAGGATATTCACCCCTCCACTTT	CATGTGYSPLHF
TRBD1	TRBV4-1	-	TRBJ2-3	TGCGCCAGCAGCTCGGACAGGGGGGCCGGAGATACGCAGTATTTT	CASSSDRGAGDTQYF
-	TRBV11-1	-	TRBJ2-3	TGTGCCAGCAGCGGAACAGGGTACCCCACAGATACGCAGTATTTT	CASSGTGYPTDTQYF
TRBD2	TRBV2	-	TRBJ2-7	TGTGCCAGCAGTGCGACTAGCGGGAGTTTAACCTACGAGCAGTACTTC	CASSATSGSLTYEQYF
TRBD1	TRBV5-4	-	TRBJ1-1	TGTGCCAGCAGCTCCAGGGGGGCAGAAGCTTTCTTT	CASSSRGAEAFF
-	TRBV10-2	-	TRBJ2-5	TGCGCCAGCACCAGATCCCAGGGTTGGGAGACCCAGTACTTC	CASTRSQGWETQYF
-	TRBV27	-	TRBJ1-3	TGTGCCAGCAGTTTATCGGGGGGTTCCGGAAACACCATATATTTT	CASSLSGGSGNTIYF
TRBD1	TRBV4-1	few	TRBJ1-2	TGCGCCAGCAGCCAACCCCCCCGAGGGGGCCTAGACTATGGCTACACCTTC	CASSQPPRGGLDYGYTF
-	TRBV4-1	-	TRBJ2-2	TGCGCCAGCAGCCAAGTCGGAGGTTTTGGAACCGGGGAGCTGTTTTTT	CASSQVGGFGTGELFF
-	TRBV5-4	-	TRBJ2-3	TGTGCCAGCAGCTCGCTGGGAGCGGCCACAGATACGCAGTATTTT	CASSSLGAATDTQYF
TRBD2	TRBV9	once	TRBJ2-1	TGTGCCAGCAGCGTTTATCCCCTTGGTGGCGGGAGGGTCGAGCAGTTCTTC	CASSVYPLGGGRVEQFF
-	TRBV6-5	-	TRBJ1-6	TGTGCCAGCAGTTACAGGGGTCAAAATAATTCACCCCTCCACTTT	CASSYRGQNNSPLHF
-	TRBV5-8	-	TRBJ1-2	TGTGCCAGCAGCTTGGTGTTGGCAGTGAACTATGGCTACACCTTC	CASSLVLAVNYGYTF
-	TRBV30	-	TRBJ1-1	TGTGCCCGACGACGGGATAACACTGAAGCTTTCTTT	CARRRDNTEAFF
TRBD1	TRBV6-5	-	TRBJ1-2	TGTGCCAGCAGCCCCACAGGGGCCCTTCCCCATGGCTACACCTTC	CASSPTGALPHGYTF
TRBD2	TRBV4-1	-	TRBJ2-1	TGCGCCGGCAGCCAAGAGCTAGCGGGGGGGCGGAATGAGCAGTTCTTC	CAGSQELAGGRNEQFF
TRBD2	TRBV5-1	few	TRBJ2-1	TGCGCCAGCAGCATTCTAGCGGGATTTTACAATGAGCAGTTCTTC	CASSILAGFYNEQFF
-	TRBV25-1	-	TRBJ2-3	TGTGCCAGCAGTGAATGGCCGTTGGTAACGACGCAGTATTTT	CASSEWPLVTTQYF
-	TRBV10-1	-	TRBJ1-1	TGCGCCAGCAGAGCAGGGTTTGGGACTGAAGCTTTCTTT	CASRAGFGTEAFF
-	TRBV2	few	TRBJ2-7	TGTGCCAGCCGGCTAGCCGGAGACGAGCAGTACTTC	CASRLAGDEQYF
TRBD1	TRBV5-1	once	TRBJ2-7	TGCGCCAGCAGCCGGGACAGAGACTACGAGCAGTACTTC	CASSRDRDYEQYF
-	TRBV7-3	-	TRBJ2-5	TGTGCCAGCAGCCCGACACCCACTAGCTTGGAGACCCAGTACTTC	CASSPTPTSLETQYF